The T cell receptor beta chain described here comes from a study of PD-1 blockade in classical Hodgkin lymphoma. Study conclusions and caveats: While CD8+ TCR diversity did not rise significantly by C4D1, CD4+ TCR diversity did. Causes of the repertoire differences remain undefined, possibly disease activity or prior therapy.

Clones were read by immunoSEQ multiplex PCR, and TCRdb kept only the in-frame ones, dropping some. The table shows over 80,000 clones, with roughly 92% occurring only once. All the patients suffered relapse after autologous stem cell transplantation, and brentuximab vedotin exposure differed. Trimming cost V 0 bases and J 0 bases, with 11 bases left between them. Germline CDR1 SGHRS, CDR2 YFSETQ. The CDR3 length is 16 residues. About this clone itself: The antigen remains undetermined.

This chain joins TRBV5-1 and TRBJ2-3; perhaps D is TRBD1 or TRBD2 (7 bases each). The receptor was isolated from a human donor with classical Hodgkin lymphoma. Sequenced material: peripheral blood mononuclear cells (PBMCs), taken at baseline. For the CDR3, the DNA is TGCGCCAGCAGCTTGGACAGGGGACTAAGCACAGATACGCAGTATTTT. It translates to CASSLDRGLSTDTQYF.